This record looks at one T cell receptor (beta chain) sequence and its context. V lost 1 base and J lost 1, with 15 bases in between. There are 17 residues in the CDR3. Germline assignment: CDR1 SEHNR and CDR2 FQNEAQ (reference sequence). Clones were read by immunoSEQ multiplex PCR, and TCRdb kept only the in-frame ones, dropping some. The sample gives 65,000 to 90,000 clones, about 94% of which show up once; approximately 3% is in the top ten. The data are from a study of control samples from healthy donors and cancer patients. The source material was blood. The rearrangement joins TRBV7-9 to TRBJ2-3; weak D call: TRBD2 (7 bases). The TCR sequence derives from a young woman in good health. The CDR3 DNA is TGTGCCAGCAGCTTAGGCAGGGCGGGGGCCCGCACAGATACGCAGTATTTT. It specifies CASSLGRAGARTDTQYF.